Below, 29 T cell receptor beta chains from the same sample are listed, as sequenced in a study of cytomegalovirus exposure and HLA in healthy donors. The PCR contained 60 Vbeta and 13 Jbeta primers. Sequencing was performed with immunoSEQ multiplex PCR; in TCRdb, only in-frame clones are kept and a portion is missing. The sample has 200,000 or so clones, approximately 78% seen once. Sequencing input: PBMCs. The receptors come from a woman aged 40 to 50 in good health and CMV-seronegative.

The chain joins TRBV6-6 to TRBJ2-7; D possibly corresponds to TRBD1 (8 bases). This CDR3 is built from 14 residues. CDR1 and CDR2 from the germline V gene are MNHNY and SVGAGI (reference sequence). V lost 6 bases and J 3 bases, leaving 15 bases between the germline ends. CDR3: CASSPQGGNYEQYF. CDR3 nucleotide sequence: TGTGCCAGCAGCCCACAGGGGGGGAACTACGAGCAGTACTTC.

V usage is TRBV27 and J usage is TRBJ2-1, with TRBD2 as a possible D gene (6 bases). V was pared by 6 bases and J by 5 bases, with 8 bases between. The CDR3 loop spans 12 amino acids. Germline V gene data show CDR1 as MNHEY and CDR2 as SMNVEV (reference sequence). DNA for the CDR3: TGTGCCAGCAGGGGACTGAACAATGAGCAGTTCTTC. It yields the protein CASRGLNNEQFF.

The V call is TRBV27, the J call TRBJ1-2, with D tentatively TRBD1 (6 bases). The germline gives CDR1 MNHEY, CDR2 SMNVEV (reference sequence). CDR3 length: 15 residues. With 1 base removed from V and 4 bases from J, the gap between germline ends came to 13 bases. The CDR3: CASSLWGQDSYGYTF. The CDR3 region has the DNA TGTGCCAGCAGTTTATGGGGACAAGACTCCTATGGCTACACCTTC.

This clone was seen a handful of times. The J gene is TRBJ2-7, the V gene TRBV5-1; 8 nucleotides match TRBD2. From germline, CDR1 is SGHRS and CDR2 YFSETQ. Trimming removed 1 base from V and 6 bases from J; junction bases left unmatched: 9. The CDR3 is 15 amino acids. CDR3 sequence reads: CASSLFAGGTGEQYF. CDR3 bases: TGCGCCAGCAGCTTGTTCGCGGGAGGTACGGGCGAGCAGTACTTC.

V is TRBV29-1 and J is TRBJ1-2; 8 bases are shared with TRBD1. Germline V gene lookup returns CDR1 SQVTM and CDR2 ANQGSEA. The junction had 5 bases not matched to a gene; V was cut back by 7 bases and J by 4 bases. There are 12 residues in the CDR3. In DNA, the CDR3 is TGCAGCGCAGGACAGGGTCCCTATGGCTACACCTTC. This codes for CSAGQGPYGYTF.

The chain carries TRBV5-1 and TRBJ2-2; D uncertain. This CDR3 comprises 13 residues. With 6 bases removed from V and 1 base from J, the gap between germline ends came to 7 bases. In germline, CDR1 is SGHRS, CDR2 YFSETQ. CDR3 region: CASIARNTGELFF. CDR3 bases: TGCGCCAGCATTGCGCGGAACACCGGGGAGCTGTTTTTT.

V gene TRBV28 combines with J gene TRBJ1-2; D is perhaps TRBD1 (5 bases). CDR1 is MDHEN, CDR2 SYDVKM, per germline. This CDR3 comprises 15 residues. Trimming removed 6 bases at V and 1 base at J, with 15 bases between. The CDR3 protein is CASRFPGGNNYGYTF. DNA of the CDR3: TGTGCCAGCAGATTTCCCGGGGGGAATAACTATGGCTACACCTTC.

Only a few counts were recorded for this clone. V gene TRBV18 combines with J gene TRBJ2-1; D perhaps matches TRBD1 (5 bases). This CDR3 has 14 residues. V was shortened by 1 base and J by 5 bases, with 9 bases between the two germline ends. Germline assignment: CDR1 KGHSH and CDR2 LQKENI. The CDR3: CASSPQGSDNEQFF. CDR3 DNA: TGTGCCAGCTCACCACAGGGGTCGGACAATGAGCAGTTCTTC.

This sequence joins TRBV7-3 and TRBJ2-3; TRBD2 matches 13 bases. The V gene end was trimmed by 5 bases and the J gene end by 8 bases; junction bases not matched to a gene: 10. The CDR3 has 16 amino acids. The germline V gene has CDR1 SGHTA and CDR2 FQGTGA. The CDR3 coding sequence is TGTGCCAGCAGCCCCCTGACTAGCGGGAGGAGAGGTACGCAGTATTTT. Translating gives CASSPLTSGRRGTQYF.

V usage is TRBV6-1 and J usage is TRBJ1-5; D is perhaps TRBD1 (5 bases). CDR3 length: 14 amino acids. Per the germline V gene, CDR1 is MNHNS and CDR2 is SASEGT. The ends were cut back, 4 bases at V and 5 bases at J, with 12 bases in the middle. The CDR3 loop reads CASSARTKDQPQHF. For the CDR3, the DNA is TGTGCCAGCAGTGCCCGGACAAAAGATCAGCCCCAGCATTTT.

The CDR3 sequence: CASSLAGQAYNEQFF. The DNA for the CDR3 is TGCGCCAGCAGCTTGGCTGGACAAGCTTACAATGAGCAGTTCTTC. This sequence joins TRBV5-1 and TRBJ2-1; perhaps TRBD1 as D (5 bases). Germline assignment: CDR1 SGHRS and CDR2 YFSETQ. The V and J ends lost 0 bases and 4 bases respectively, with 11 bases between them. The CDR3 is 15 residues long. Supplemented by reference TRBV5-1 and TRBJ2-1, the full variable domain reads KAGVTQTPRYLIKTRGQQVTLSCSPISGHRSVSWYQQTPGQGLQFLFEYFSETQRNKGNFPGRFSGRQFSNSRSEMNVSTLELGDSALYLCASSLAGQAYNEQFFGPGTRLTVL.

The rearrangement links TRBV4-2 to TRBJ2-7; D is perhaps TRBD2 (6 bases). Germline CDR1 LGHNA, CDR2 YNFKEQ. The CDR3 has 14 residues. Trimming took off 4 bases at V and 4 bases at J, with 14 bases between the two ends. CDR3 sequence (DNA): TGTGCCAGCAGCCGGGGTCTGAGCGGGTACGAGCAGTACTTC. It encodes CASSRGLSGYEQYF.

The chain combines TRBV10-1 with TRBJ1-5; a possible D gene is TRBD1 (5 bases). The germline V and J ends were trimmed by 8 bases and 5 bases, with 16 bases remaining between them. The CDR3 length is 14 residues. Germline CDR1 and CDR2: WNHNN and SYGVQD (reference sequence). DNA of the CDR3: TGCGCCAGCCCAGAGTTGGGGGGGGATCAGCCCCAGCATTTT. This gives the protein CASPELGGDQPQHF.

The CDR3 here is CASSPRLAGDTQYF. Written as DNA, the CDR3 is TGTGCCAGCAGCCCGCGACTAGCGGGCGATACGCAGTATTTT. The V and J genes are TRBV7-8 and TRBJ2-3; TRBD2 matches 10 bases. Per the germline V gene, CDR1 is SGHVS and CDR2 is FQNEAQ. The CDR3 is 14 residues long. V dropped 5 bases and J dropped 6; count of bases not matched to a gene: 5.

V is TRBV29-1 and J is TRBJ2-2; 10 bases map to TRBD2. J lost 8 bases, V lost 5 bases, and 11 bases had no gene match. The CDR3 is 15 amino acids. Germline values: CDR1 SQVTM, CDR2 ANQGSEA. DNA for the CDR3: TGCAGCGTTATCGCTAGCGGGGGACCCATGGGGGAGCTGTTTTTT. It specifies CSVIASGGPMGELFF.

V is TRBV6-1 and J is TRBJ1-3; D remains ambiguous. The CDR3 has 16 residues. Germline V gene data show CDR1 as MNHNS and CDR2 as SASEGT. Trimming shortened V by 2 bases and J by 1 base, and 12 bases separated the two germline ends. The CDR3 sequence: CASSEHVAASGNTIYF. DNA of the CDR3: TGTGCCAGCAGTGAACACGTGGCGGCATCTGGAAACACCATATATTTT.

The gene calls are TRBV7-3 and TRBJ1-2; 8 nucleotides match TRBD1. J was trimmed by 2 bases and V by 5 bases; bases with no gene match: 10. This CDR3 comprises 16 residues. CDR1 and CDR2 (germline): SGHTA, FQGTGA. The CDR3 loop is CASSPNGQGSNYGYTF. The CDR3 DNA follows: TGTGCCAGCAGCCCTAACGGACAGGGCTCAAACTATGGCTACACCTTC.

This chain connects TRBV6-6 to TRBJ2-5, with a weak D call TRBD1 (5 bases). The end of the DNA is better explained by TRBJ2-7, so the J call may be wrong. The CDR3 is 14 residues long. Per germline, CDR1 MNHNY and CDR2 SVGAGI (reference sequence). This CDR3 is CASSYRQGSDEQYF. CDR3 bases: TGTGCCAGCAGTTACCGGCAGGGTTCCGACGAGCAGTACTTC.

V and J are TRBV2 and TRBJ2-1; 7 bases fit TRBD2. The CDR3 length is 14 residues. Germline loops: CDR1 SNHLY, CDR2 FYNNEI. The V and J ends lost 3 bases and 4 bases, in that order; junction bases with no gene match: 3. Written as DNA, the CDR3 is TGTGCCAGCAGTGATGGCGGGGGTTACAATGAGCAGTTCTTC. It is translated as CASSDGGGYNEQFF.

The chain combines TRBV5-6 with TRBJ2-1; TRBD2 matches 10 bases. V trimming: 0 bases; J trimming: 7 bases; junction bases outside the gene matches: 7. This CDR3 comprises 16 residues. Germline CDR1 and CDR2: SGHDT and YYEEEE. CDR3 sequence (DNA): TGTGCCAGCAGCTTGGCGGCTCTAGCGGGAGAAAATGAGCAGTTCTTC. Translating gives CASSLAALAGENEQFF.

The genes are TRBV27 and TRBJ2-7; 13 nucleotides agree with TRBD2. Losses at the gene ends were 5 bases for V and 0 bases for J; bases not matched to a gene: 4. The CDR3 contains 16 residues. CDR1 is MNHEY and CDR2 is SMNVEV in the germline V gene (reference sequence). The CDR3 DNA follows: TGTGCCAGCAGTCTCCGGACTAGCGGGAGCTCCTACGAGCAGTACTTC. Its translation: CASSLRTSGSSYEQYF.

The chain combines TRBV27 with TRBJ2-3; the D gene is possibly TRBD2 (6 bases). Trimming pared 6 bases from V and 10 bases from J, leaving 17 bases between. From germline, CDR1 is MNHEY and CDR2 SMNVEV (reference sequence). There are 13 residues in the CDR3. Here the CDR3 DNA reads TGTGCCAGCAGGCAACGGGGGTCTAGTCCGCAGTATTTT. It translates to CASRQRGSSPQYF.

The genes are TRBV2 and TRBJ2-3; 11 bases agree with TRBD2. The CDR3 is 13 residues long. Per germline, CDR1 SNHLY and CDR2 FYNNEI. V shed 7 bases and J 5 bases; nucleotides not matched to a gene: 2. The chain's CDR3 is CASTGLAGDTQYF. As DNA, the CDR3 is TGTGCCAGCACCGGACTAGCGGGAGATACGCAGTATTTT.

The V and J genes are TRBV5-1 and TRBJ2-7; D might be TRBD1 (5 bases). The CDR3 length is 14 residues. The V and J ends lost 3 bases and 0 bases respectively, with 10 bases between them. CDR1 and CDR2 from the germline V gene are SGHRS and YFSETQ. The CDR3 region has the DNA TGCGCCAGCAGCTCGACAGAATTCTCCTACGAGCAGTACTTC. It translates to CASSSTEFSYEQYF.

V usage is TRBV29-1 and J usage is TRBJ1-1; D not certain. CDR3 length: 14 residues. Germline CDR1 is SQVTM and CDR2 is ANQGSEA. Trimming took 4 bases from V and 7 from J, leaving 19 bases between them. The CDR3 sequence is CSVGSRGQLIEAFF. CDR3 DNA sequence: TGCAGCGTTGGGTCACGAGGGCAGTTAATTGAAGCTTTCTTT.

The chain combines TRBV4-1 with TRBJ2-7; TRBD2 matches at 9 bases. The CDR3 sequence is 14 residues long. Germline CDR1 is MGHRA and CDR2 is YSYEKL. V dropped 4 bases and J dropped 6; count of bases not matched to a gene: 7. The CDR3 DNA is TGCGCCAGCAGCCCTCTAGCGGGGTCCCTCGAGCAGTACTTC. As protein: CASSPLAGSLEQYF.

The V call is TRBV7-3, the J call TRBJ1-1; TRBD1 aligns across 10 bases. CDR1 and CDR2 from the germline V gene are SGHTA and FQGTGA. There are 16 residues in the CDR3. The ends lost 5 bases at V and 4 bases at J; junction bases unmatched: 10. This chain's CDR3 is CASSAGVRTGGTEAFF. CDR3 DNA: TGTGCCAGCAGCGCAGGGGTTCGGACAGGGGGCACTGAAGCTTTCTTT.

The chain recombines TRBV28 with TRBJ2-7; 7 bases agree with TRBD2. Germline assignment: CDR1 MDHEN and CDR2 SYDVKM. The CDR3 runs 14 residues. V lost 5 bases and J lost 2; bases outside the gene matches: 6. The CDR3 loop reads CASSSGDNPYEQYF. The CDR3 DNA is TGTGCCAGCAGTAGCGGGGATAACCCCTACGAGCAGTACTTC.

The V call is TRBV7-3, the J call TRBJ2-3; no reliable D call. CDR3 length: 11 residues. Trimming left V 5 bases short and J 6 bases short, with 6 bases between. CDR1 and CDR2 from the germline V gene are SGHTA and FQGTGA. CDR3 sequence reads: CASSAADTQYF. The CDR3 DNA reads TGTGCCAGCAGCGCAGCGGATACGCAGTATTTT.